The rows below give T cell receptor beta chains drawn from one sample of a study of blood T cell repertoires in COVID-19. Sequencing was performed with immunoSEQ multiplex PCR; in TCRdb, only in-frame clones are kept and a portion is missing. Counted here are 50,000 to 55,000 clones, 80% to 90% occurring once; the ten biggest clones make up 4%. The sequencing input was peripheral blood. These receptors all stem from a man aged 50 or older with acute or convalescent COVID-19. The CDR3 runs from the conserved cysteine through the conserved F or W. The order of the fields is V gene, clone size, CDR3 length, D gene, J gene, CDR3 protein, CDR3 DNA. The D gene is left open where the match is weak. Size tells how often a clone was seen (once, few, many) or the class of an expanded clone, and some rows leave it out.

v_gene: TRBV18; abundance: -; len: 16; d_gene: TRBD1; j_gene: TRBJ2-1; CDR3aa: CASHTGGTGGPNEQFF; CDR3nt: TGTGCCAGCCATACCGGTGGGACAGGGGGCCCCAATGAGCAGTTCTTC
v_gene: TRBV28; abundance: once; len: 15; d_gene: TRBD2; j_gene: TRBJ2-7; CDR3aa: CASSFPAGAHYEQYF; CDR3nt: TGTGCCAGCAGTTTTCCCGCGGGAGCCCACTACGAGCAGTACTTC
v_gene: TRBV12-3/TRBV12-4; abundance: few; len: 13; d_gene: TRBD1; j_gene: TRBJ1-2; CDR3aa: CASSRTGVDGYTF; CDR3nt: TGTGCCAGCAGTCGGACAGGGGTAGATGGCTACACCTTC
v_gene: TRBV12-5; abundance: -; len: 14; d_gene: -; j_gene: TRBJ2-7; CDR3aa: CASGLATETYEQYF; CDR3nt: TGTGCTAGTGGTTTGGCGACGGAGACCTACGAGCAGTACTTC
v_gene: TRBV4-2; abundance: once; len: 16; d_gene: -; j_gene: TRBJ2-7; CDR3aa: CASSQDPSAHSYEQYF; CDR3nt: TGTGCCAGCAGCCAAGACCCTAGCGCCCACTCCTACGAGCAGTACTTC
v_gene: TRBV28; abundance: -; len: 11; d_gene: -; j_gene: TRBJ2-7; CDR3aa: CASSPLYEQYF; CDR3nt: TGTGCCAGCAGTCCCCTCTACGAGCAGTACTTC
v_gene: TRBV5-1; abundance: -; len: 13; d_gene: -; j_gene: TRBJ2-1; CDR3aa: CASSRDFYNEQFF; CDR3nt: TGCGCCAGCAGCCGGGACTTCTACAATGAGCAGTTCTTC
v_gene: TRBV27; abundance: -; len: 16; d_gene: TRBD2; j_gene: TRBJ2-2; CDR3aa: CASSFIAGLNTGELFF; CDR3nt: TGTGCCAGCAGTTTTATTGCGGGACTAAACACCGGGGAGCTGTTTTTT
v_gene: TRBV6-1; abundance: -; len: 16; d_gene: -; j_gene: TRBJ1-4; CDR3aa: CASSERLGGANEKLFF; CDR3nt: TGTGCCAGCAGTGAGAGGCTCGGCGGGGCTAATGAAAAACTGTTTTTT
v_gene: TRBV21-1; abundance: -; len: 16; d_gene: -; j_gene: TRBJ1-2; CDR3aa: CASSNYDRATPYGYTF; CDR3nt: TGTGCCAGCAGCAATTACGACAGGGCTACTCCCTATGGCTACACCTTC
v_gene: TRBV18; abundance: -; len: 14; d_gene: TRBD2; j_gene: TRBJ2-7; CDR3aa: CASSPGLARDEQYF; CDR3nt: TGTGCCAGCTCACCAGGACTAGCGCGCGACGAGCAGTACTTC